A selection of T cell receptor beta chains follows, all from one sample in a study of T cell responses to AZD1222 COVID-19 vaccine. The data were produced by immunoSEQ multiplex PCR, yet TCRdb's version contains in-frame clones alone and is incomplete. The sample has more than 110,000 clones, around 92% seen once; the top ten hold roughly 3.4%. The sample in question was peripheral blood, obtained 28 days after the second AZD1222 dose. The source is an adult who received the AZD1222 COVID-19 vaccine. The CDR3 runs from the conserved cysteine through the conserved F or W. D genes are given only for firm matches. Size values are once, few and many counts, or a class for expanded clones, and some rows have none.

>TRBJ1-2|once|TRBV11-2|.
CASSLGYGYTF
TGTGCCAGCAGCTTAGGATATGGCTACACCTTC
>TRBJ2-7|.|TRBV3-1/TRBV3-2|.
CASSQTPDSTYYEQYF
TGTGCCAGCAGCCAAACCCCAGACAGCACATACTACGAGCAGTACTTC
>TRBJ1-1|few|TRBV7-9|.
CASLPLEGSQKWTEAFF
TGTGCCAGCCTCCCCCTAGAGGGTAGTCAAAAGTGGACTGAAGCTTTCTTT
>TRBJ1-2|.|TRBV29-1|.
CSVAFSLDYGYTF
TGCAGCGTTGCTTTCTCTCTGGACTATGGCTACACCTTC
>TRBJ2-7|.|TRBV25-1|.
CASSGLSGEVDEQYF
TGTGCCAGCAGTGGCCTCTCAGGCGAGGTGGACGAGCAGTACTTC
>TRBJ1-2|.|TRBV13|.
CASSLRVYGYTF
TGTGCCAGCAGCTTACGCGTCTATGGCTACACCTTC
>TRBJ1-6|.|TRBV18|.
CASRGGYNSPLHF
TGTGCCAGCCGCGGCGGGTATAATTCACCCCTCCACTTT
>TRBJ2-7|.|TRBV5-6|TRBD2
CASRLAGAYEQYF
TGTGCCAGCAGATTAGCGGGAGCGTACGAGCAGTACTTC
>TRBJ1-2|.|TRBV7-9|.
CASSLGVMYGYTF
TGTGCCAGCAGCTTAGGAGTGATGTATGGCTACACCTTC
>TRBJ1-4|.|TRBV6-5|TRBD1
CASSYSPTGANEKLFF
TGTGCCAGCAGTTACTCCCCGACAGGGGCTAATGAAAAACTGTTTTTT
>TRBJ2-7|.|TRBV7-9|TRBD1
CASTPRDRGAYEQYF
TGTGCCAGCACCCCAAGGGACAGGGGCGCCTACGAGCAGTACTTC
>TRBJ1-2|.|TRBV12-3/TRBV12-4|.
CASSTLDRNGYTF
TGTGCCAGCAGTACCCTTGACAGGAATGGCTACACCTTC
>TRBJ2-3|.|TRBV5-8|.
CASSMTTRTQYF
TGTGCCAGCAGCATGACAACCCGTACGCAGTATTTT
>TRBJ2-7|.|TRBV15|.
CATSRDRSVRYEQYF
TGTGCCACCAGCAGAGATCGATCAGTTAGGTACGAGCAGTACTTC
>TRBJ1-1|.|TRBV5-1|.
CASSLGAFTLNTEAFF
TGCGCCAGCAGCTTGGGTGCATTTACCTTGAACACTGAAGCTTTCTTT
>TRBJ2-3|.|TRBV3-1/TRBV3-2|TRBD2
CASSQDVAQREVTDTQYF
TGTGCCAGCAGCCAAGATGTAGCCCAGCGGGAGGTGACAGATACGCAGTATTTT
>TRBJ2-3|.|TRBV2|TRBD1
CASSSGQERGDTQYF
TGTGCCAGCAGCTCGGGACAGGAAAGGGGGGATACGCAGTATTTT
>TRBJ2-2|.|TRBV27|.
CASSLRALSGELFF
TGTGCCAGCAGTTTAAGAGCCCTATCCGGGGAGCTGTTTTTT
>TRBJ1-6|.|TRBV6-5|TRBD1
CASSYRDRGRSPLHF
TGTGCCAGCAGTTACAGAGACAGGGGGCGTTCACCCCTCCACTTT
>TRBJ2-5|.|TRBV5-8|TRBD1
CASSSLGQGRETQYF
TGTGCCAGCTCCTCCCTCGGACAGGGAAGAGAGACCCAGTACTTC
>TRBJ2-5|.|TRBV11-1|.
CASSPRKGETQYF
TGTGCCAGCAGTCCTAGGAAGGGAGAGACCCAGTACTTC
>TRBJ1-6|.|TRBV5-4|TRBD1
CASSLDPGGGSPLHF
TGTGCCAGCAGCTTGGATCCAGGGGGAGGGTCACCCCTCCACTTT
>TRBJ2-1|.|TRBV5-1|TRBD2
CATSTSGLNNEQFF
TGCGCCACCTCGACTAGCGGCTTAAACAATGAGCAGTTCTTC
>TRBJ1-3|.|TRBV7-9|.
CASSTPGVGGNTIYF
TGTGCCAGCAGCACCCCGGGAGTAGGGGGAAACACCATATATTTT
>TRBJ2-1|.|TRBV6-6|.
CASSPGTPLVEQFF
TGTGCCAGCAGTCCCGGGACCCCCTTGGTCGAGCAGTTCTTC
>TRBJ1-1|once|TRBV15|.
CATSRDIQRSEAFF
TGTGCCACCAGCAGAGATATCCAGAGGAGCGAAGCTTTCTTT
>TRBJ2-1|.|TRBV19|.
CASSIARGPSPEQFF
TGTGCCAGTAGTATAGCGAGGGGTCCGTCACCCGAGCAGTTCTTC
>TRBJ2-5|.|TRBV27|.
CATSLTGRETQYF
TGTGCCACCAGTTTGACGGGGAGGGAGACCCAGTACTTC
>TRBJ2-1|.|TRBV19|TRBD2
CASSITPREGRREQFF
TGTGCCAGTAGTATAACCCCCCGGGAGGGCCGGCGAGAGCAGTTCTTC
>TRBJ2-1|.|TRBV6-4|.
CASSEDGEYSEQFF
TGTGCCAGCAGTGAAGATGGAGAATATAGTGAGCAGTTCTTC